The present T cell receptor (beta chain) was sequenced within a study of shared clonotypes between healthy human individuals. This clone was seen just once. Sequencing used immunoSEQ multiplex PCR; TCRdb keeps in-frame clones, though not all of them. The table lists 2 million to 2.5 million clones, around 92% of them singletons, with around 0.38% in the top ten. CDR1 GTSNPN and CDR2 SVGIG come from the germline V gene (reference sequence). This CDR3 contains 15 residues. The V end was cut by 0 bases, the J end by 4 bases, with 15 bases between. The J gene is TRBJ1-2, the V gene TRBV30; perhaps TRBD1 as D (5 bases). The clonotype was recovered from a man aged 18 to 30 in good health. Some clones in this sample may be carry-over from other donors' samples. The material sequenced was naive CD4+ T cells from PBMCs. Stated subset: CD45RA+ positively selected. The CDR3 here is CAWSVRGAQFYGYTF. The CDR3 nucleotides are TGTGCCTGGAGTGTACGGGGCGCGCAGTTCTATGGCTACACCTTC.